The following is a T cell receptor beta chain sequence with its context. CDR3 length equals 15 residues. Germline CDR1 SGHTA, CDR2 FQGNSA. J lost 3 bases, V lost 5 bases, and 10 bases had no gene match. The repertoire was sequenced with immunoSEQ multiplex PCR; TCRdb's copy has only in-frame clones and lacks some. The sample shows over 55,000 clones, 84% of them seen only once. The source of the sample is a study of blood T cell repertoires in COVID-19. At the level of the study: The United States, Italy and Spain were the sources of the acute and convalescent COVID-19 samples.

The chain recombines TRBV7-2 with TRBJ2-7, with TRBD1 matching 7 bases. Specimen: peripheral blood. The receptor was derived from a man in his fifties or sixties with active COVID-19. CDR3 protein: CASSAQPGTDYEQYF. The DNA of the CDR3 is TGTGCCAGCAGCGCACAACCCGGGACAGACTACGAGCAGTACTTC.